A single sample is the source of the 2 T cell receptor beta chains below, sequenced in a study of blood T cell repertoires in COVID-19. Using immunoSEQ multiplex PCR, the repertoire was profiled, and TCRdb retains in-frame clones only, with some absent. The table includes under 450,000 clones, 75% to 90% detected once. Specimen: peripheral blood. The receptors were gathered from a woman aged 55-69 years with COVID-19, enrolled during active disease.

This rearrangement joins TRBV5-4 to TRBJ2-2; 10 bases match TRBD2. Germline V CDR1 and CDR2: SGHNT, YYREEE (reference sequence). The CDR3 is 15 amino acids. V was clipped by 4 bases and J by 6 bases; unmatched bases: 6. The CDR3 DNA reads TGTGCCAGCAGCCCCCCTAGCGGGGGTCCCGGGGAGCTGTTTTTT. Encoded protein: CASSPPSGGPGELFF.

The rearrangement joins TRBV4-1 to TRBJ2-5; 7 bases align to TRBD2. Losses at the gene ends were 1 base for V and 2 bases for J; bases not matched to a gene: 4. Germline loops: CDR1 MGHRA, CDR2 YSYEKL. The CDR3 totals 15 residues. CDR3 sequence: CASSQAGTTQETQYF. The DNA of the CDR3 is TGCGCCAGCAGCCAAGCAGGGACTACACAAGAGACCCAGTACTTC.